This T cell receptor beta chain appears in the sequencing data of a study of cytomegalovirus exposure and HLA in healthy donors. The primer mix had 60 Vbeta and 13 Jbeta primers. Data came from immunoSEQ multiplex PCR; TCRdb stores just in-frame clones and leaves some out. The table shows some 190,000 clones, with just under 80% occurring only once. The CDR3 spans 14 residues. Losses at the gene ends were 6 bases for V and 3 bases for J; bases not matched to a gene: 2. Germline CDR1 is MNHNY and CDR2 is SVGAGI (reference sequence). Remarks on this clone: Its specificity is unknown.

Study-level findings and limits: Rare sequences made up most TCRs, while some public TCRs were found in many donors.

This receptor was taken from a female donor in good health and CMV-seronegative. The source material was PBMCs. This chain links TRBV6-6 with TRBJ2-1; TRBD2 aligns across 10 bases. The chain's CDR3 is CASSSSGSYNEQFF. CDR3 nucleotides: TGTGCCAGCAGCTCTAGCGGGAGCTACAATGAGCAGTTCTTC.